This is a list of T cell receptor beta chains from one sample in a study of blood T cells in healthy people across ages. Via MiXCR, TCRdb re-called the 5' RACE reads, giving one row per CDR3 protein. This table holds 580,000 or so distinct CDR3 sequences, 40% to 50% found once. Specimen: blood. The origin of the receptors is an older man in good health. CDR3s include the opening cysteine and the closing phenylalanine or tryptophan. The D gene is left open where the match is weak. Some rows have no size entry. The others give once, few or many, or a class for an expanded clone.

>-|-|TRBJ1-5|TRBV20-1
CSAIQVGAQPQHF
TGCAGTGCCATACAGGTGGGGGCCCAGCCCCAGCATTTT
>-|-|TRBJ1-5|TRBV7-9
CASSLVGIGGSNQPQHF
TGTGCCAGCAGCTTAGTTGGGATCGGGGGTAGCAATCAGCCCCAGCATTTT
>-|-|TRBJ2-4|TRBV7-2
CASRSGEAKNIQYF
TGTGCCAGCAGGTCGGGGGAGGCCAAAAACATTCAGTACTTC
>TRBD2|few|TRBJ2-7|TRBV29-1
CSVDGTSGIEQYF
TGCAGCGTTGATGGCACTAGCGGAATCGAGCAGTACTTC
>TRBD2|many|TRBJ2-4|TRBV29-1
CSVEASGGNIQYF
TGCAGCGTTGAGGCTAGCGGGGGAAACATTCAGTACTTC
>TRBD2|few|TRBJ2-3|TRBV20-1
CSAYRGGDTQYF
TGCAGTGCCTACCGGGGGGGGGATACGCAGTATTTT
>-|-|TRBJ1-1|TRBV7-3
CASSARAGSTEAFF
TGTGCCAGCAGCGCCCGGGCAGGGAGCACTGAAGCTTTCTTT
>-|-|TRBJ2-5|TRBV9
CASSVGNTQETQYF
TGTGCCAGCAGCGTAGGGAATACCCAAGAGACCCAGTACTTC
>-|-|TRBJ2-7|TRBV4-2
CASSQAAGDVPYEQYF
TGTGCCAGCAGCCAAGCTGCAGGGGACGTCCCCTACGAGCAGTACTTC
>-|few|TRBJ2-1|TRBV5-1
CASSFGQGYNEQFF
TGCGCCAGCAGCTTTGGGCAGGGATACAATGAGCAGTTCTTC
>-|-|TRBJ1-5|TRBV6-2/TRBV6-3
CASSIRQALNQPQHF
TGTGCCAGCAGTATCCGACAGGCCCTCAATCAGCCCCAGCATTTT
>-|-|TRBJ2-5|TRBV7-2
CASSSKRETQYF
TGTGCCAGCAGCAGTAAGAGGGAGACCCAGTACTTC
>TRBD1|-|TRBJ2-7|TRBV18
CACSPPTRDRVYEQYF
TGTGCCTGCTCACCACCTACACGGGACAGGGTCTACGAGCAGTACTTC
>-|-|TRBJ1-1|TRBV7-8
CASTFQGMNTEAFF
TGTGCCAGCACCTTCCAGGGGATGAACACTGAAGCTTTCTTT
>-|-|TRBJ2-7|TRBV21-1
CASSKLAGVTYEQYF
TGTGCCAGCAGCAAGCTAGCGGGAGTAACCTACGAGCAGTACTTC
>-|few|TRBJ2-7|TRBV6-2/TRBV6-3
CASTDAGTPYEQYF
TGTGCCAGCACCGACGCCGGGACACCGTACGAGCAGTACTTC
>-|-|TRBJ1-2|TRBV11-2
CASSLVYRAPYGYTF
TGTGCCAGCAGCTTAGTTTACAGGGCCCCCTATGGCTACACCTTC
>-|-|TRBJ2-5|TRBV10-3
CAISERREETQYF
TGTGCCATCAGTGAACGGAGGGAAGAGACCCAGTACTTC
>-|-|TRBJ2-7|TRBV20-1
CSARDPASLRSYEQYF
TGCAGTGCTAGAGATCCGGCTAGCTTAAGGTCCTACGAGCAGTACTTC
>TRBD1|-|TRBJ1-4|TRBV7-2
CASSLDWPGQANEKLFF
TGTGCCAGCAGCTTAGATTGGCCGGGACAGGCAAATGAAAAACTGTTTTTT
>TRBD1|few|TRBJ2-1|TRBV5-1
CASSKGQGGIDEQFF
TGCGCCAGCAGTAAGGGACAGGGAGGTATCGATGAGCAGTTCTTC
>-|few|TRBJ2-5|TRBV5-1
CASSLLQGERAAQYF
TGCGCCAGCAGCTTGCTCCAGGGTGAAAGAGCGGCCCAGTACTTC
>-|-|TRBJ2-3|TRBV10-3
CAISEGRVRTDTQYF
TGTGCCATCAGTGAAGGCAGGGTAAGAACAGATACGCAGTATTTT
>-|-|TRBJ1-1|TRBV19
CASSNQRDKVNTEAFF
TGTGCCAGTAGCAATCAACGGGACAAGGTGAACACTGAAGCTTTCTTT
>-|-|TRBJ2-5|TRBV11-1
CASSSGVSRDVETQYF
TGTGCCAGCAGCTCCGGGGTGTCACGGGATGTAGAGACCCAGTACTTC
>-|few|TRBJ2-1|TRBV7-2
CASTPQEGLQFF
TGTGCCAGCACCCCCCAGGAGGGACTGCAGTTCTTC
>TRBD1|few|TRBJ2-5|TRBV7-9
CASRFDRAHQETQYF
TGTGCCAGCAGGTTCGACAGGGCCCATCAAGAGACCCAGTACTTC
>TRBD2|-|TRBJ2-3|TRBV7-8
CASSLRAGRVLTDTQYF
TGTGCCAGCAGCTTGCGGGCGGGGAGGGTTCTAACGGATACGCAGTATTTT
>TRBD1|few|TRBJ2-3|TRBV2
CASSPGQLTDTQYF
TGTGCCAGCAGTCCGGGACAGCTCACAGATACGCAGTATTTT
>-|-|TRBJ2-3|TRBV7-2
CASSSAGTATDTQYF
TGTGCCAGCAGCTCGGCTGGGACGGCCACAGATACGCAGTATTTT
>TRBD1|few|TRBJ1-1|TRBV7-2
CASSDRTGAKNTEAFF
TGTGCCAGCAGCGATAGGACAGGGGCTAAGAACACTGAAGCTTTCTTT
>-|-|TRBJ2-1|TRBV4-2
CASSQAAGPEQFF
TGTGCCAGCAGCCAAGCCGCAGGGCCAGAGCAGTTCTTC
>-|-|TRBJ2-5|TRBV6-6
CASSYRLAETQYF
TGTGCCAGCAGTTACCGGCTAGCGGAGACCCAGTACTTC
>-|once|TRBJ2-5|TRBV2
CASSTRGRWHRAQYF
TGTGCCAGCAGTACGAGGGGCCGGTGGCATAGGGCCCAGTACTTC
>-|-|TRBJ1-5|TRBV10-3
CAISGGIGNQPQHF
TGTGCCATCAGTGGGGGTATTGGCAATCAGCCCCAGCATTTT
>-|-|TRBJ2-3|TRBV29-1
CSVGLGDTQYF
TGCAGCGTTGGTCTTGGGGATACGCAGTATTTT
>TRBD2|-|TRBJ2-3|TRBV6-2/TRBV6-3
CASSYTSGRGSDTQYF
TGTGCCAGCAGTTACACCAGCGGGAGGGGTTCAGATACGCAGTATTTT
>-|few|TRBJ1-5|TRBV7-2
CASSLDGGSNQPQHF
TGTGCCAGCAGCTTAGATGGGGGAAGCAATCAGCCCCAGCATTTT
>-|-|TRBJ2-1|TRBV12-3/TRBV12-4
CASSLQRNEQFF
TGTGCCAGCAGTCTGCAGAGAAATGAGCAGTTCTTC
>-|-|TRBJ2-4|TRBV2
CASSERWGTNIQYF
TGTGCCAGCAGCGAACGATGGGGAACAAACATTCAGTACTTC
>-|many|TRBJ2-7|TRBV6-5
CASSYSSTAYEQYF
TGTGCCAGCAGTTACTCGTCGACAGCCTACGAGCAGTACTTC
>TRBD2|-|TRBJ2-7|TRBV6-5
CASSYPPGRGSYEQYF
TGTGCCAGCAGTTACCCCCCCGGGAGGGGTTCCTACGAGCAGTACTTC
>-|-|TRBJ2-5|TRBV29-1
CSVVQGGLGQYF
TGCAGCGTTGTTCAGGGCGGATTAGGGCAGTACTTC
>TRBD1|-|TRBJ1-5|TRBV20-1
CSATREATATGTGLGQPQHF
TGCAGTGCTACAAGAGAGGCGACCGCGACAGGGACAGGGCTTGGACAGCCCCAGCATTTT
>TRBD1|few|TRBJ2-7|TRBV20-1
CSATTWTGVEEQYF
TGCAGTGCAACAACCTGGACAGGGGTGGAGGAGCAGTACTTC
>-|-|TRBJ1-1|TRBV20-1
CSAREQTGEAFF
TGCAGTGCTAGAGAACAGACGGGGGAAGCTTTCTTT
>-|-|TRBJ1-1|TRBV5-1
CASSLGDNRNTEAFF
TGCGCCAGCAGCTTGGGGGACAACAGGAACACTGAAGCTTTCTTT